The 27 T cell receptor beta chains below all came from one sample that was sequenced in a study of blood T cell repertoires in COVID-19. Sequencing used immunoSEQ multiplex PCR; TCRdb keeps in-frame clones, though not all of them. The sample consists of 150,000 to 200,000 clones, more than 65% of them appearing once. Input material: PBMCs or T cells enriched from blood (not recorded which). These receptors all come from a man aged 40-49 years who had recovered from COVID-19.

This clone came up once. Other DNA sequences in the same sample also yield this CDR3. The CDR3 loop reads CASSLAPGSETQYF. CDR3 nucleotides: TGCGCCAGCAGCTTGGCCCCGGGGTCAGAGACCCAGTACTTC. V gene TRBV5-1 combines with J gene TRBJ2-5; D might be TRBD2 (5 bases). V was shortened by 0 bases and J by 4 bases, with 10 bases between the two germline ends. The CDR3 extends over 14 amino acids. Germline V lookup: CDR1 SGHRS, CDR2 YFSETQ. Filled out from reference TRBV5-1 and TRBJ2-5, the complete variable domain reads KAGVTQTPRYLIKTRGQQVTLSCSPISGHRSVSWYQQTPGQGLQFLFEYFSETQRNKGNFPGRFSGRQFSNSRSEMNVSTLELGDSALYLCASSLAPGSETQYFGPGTRLLVL.

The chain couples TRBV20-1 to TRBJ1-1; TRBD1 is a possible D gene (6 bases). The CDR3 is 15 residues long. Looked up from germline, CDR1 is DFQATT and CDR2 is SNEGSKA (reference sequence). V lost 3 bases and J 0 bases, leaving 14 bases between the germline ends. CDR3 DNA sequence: TGCAGTGCTAGTAAATTAGGACAGATGAACACTGAAGCTTTCTTT. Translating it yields CSASKLGQMNTEAFF.

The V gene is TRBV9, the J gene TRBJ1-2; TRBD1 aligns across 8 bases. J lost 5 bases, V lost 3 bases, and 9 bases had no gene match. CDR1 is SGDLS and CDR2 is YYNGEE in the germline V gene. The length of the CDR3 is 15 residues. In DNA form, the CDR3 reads TGTGCCAGCAGCGCCCGACGGACAGGGAGATATGGCTACACCTTC. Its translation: CASSARRTGRYGYTF.

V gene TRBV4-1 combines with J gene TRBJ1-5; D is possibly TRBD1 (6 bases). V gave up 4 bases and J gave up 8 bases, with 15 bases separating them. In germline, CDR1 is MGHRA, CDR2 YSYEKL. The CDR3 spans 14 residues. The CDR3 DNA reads TGCGCCAGCAGCCTACAGGGTAATAGCGAGCCCCAGCATTTT. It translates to CASSLQGNSEPQHF.

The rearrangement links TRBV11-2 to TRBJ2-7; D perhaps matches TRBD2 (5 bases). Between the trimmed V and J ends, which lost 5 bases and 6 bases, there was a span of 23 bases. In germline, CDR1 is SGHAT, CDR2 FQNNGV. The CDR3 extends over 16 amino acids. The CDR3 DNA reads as TGTGCCAGCAGCGCAAGGACTTCAGGTTGGGGAGTCGAGCAGTACTTC. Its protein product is CASSARTSGWGVEQYF.

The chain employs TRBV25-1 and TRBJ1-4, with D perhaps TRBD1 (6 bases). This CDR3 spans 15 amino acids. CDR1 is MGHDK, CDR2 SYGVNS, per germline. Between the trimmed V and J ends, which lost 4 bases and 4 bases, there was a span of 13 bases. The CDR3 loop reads CASSVQQGFNEKLFF. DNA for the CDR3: TGTGCCAGCAGTGTTCAACAGGGCTTTAATGAAAAACTGTTTTTT. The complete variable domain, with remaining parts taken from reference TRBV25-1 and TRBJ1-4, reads EADIYQTPRYLVIGTGKKITLECSQTMGHDKMYWYQQDPGMELHLIHYSYGVNSTEKGDLSSESTVSRIRTEHFPLTLESARPSHTSQYLCASSVQQGFNEKLFFGSGTQLSVL.

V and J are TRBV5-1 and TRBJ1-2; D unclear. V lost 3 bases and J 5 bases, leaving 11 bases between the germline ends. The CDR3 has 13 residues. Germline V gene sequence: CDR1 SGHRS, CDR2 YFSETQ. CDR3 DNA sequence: TGCGCCAGCAGCTCTCAGAAGTCATATGGCTACACCTTC. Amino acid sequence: CASSSQKSYGYTF.

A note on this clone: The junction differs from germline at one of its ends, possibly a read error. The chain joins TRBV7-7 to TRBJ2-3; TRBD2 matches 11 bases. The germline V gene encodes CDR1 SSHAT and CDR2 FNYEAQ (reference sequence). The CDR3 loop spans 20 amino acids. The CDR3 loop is CASSPFAGLAGGPSTDTQYF. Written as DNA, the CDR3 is TGTGCTAGCAGCCCCTTCGCGGGGCTAGCGGGGGGACCTAGCACAGATACGCAGTATTTT. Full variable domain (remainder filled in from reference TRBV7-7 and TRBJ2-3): GAGVSQSPRYKVTKRGQDVTLRCDPISSHATLYWYQQALGQGPEFLTYFNYEAQPDKSGLPSDRFSAERPEGSISTLTIQRTEQRDSAMYRCASSPFAGLAGGPSTDTQYFGPGTRLTVL.

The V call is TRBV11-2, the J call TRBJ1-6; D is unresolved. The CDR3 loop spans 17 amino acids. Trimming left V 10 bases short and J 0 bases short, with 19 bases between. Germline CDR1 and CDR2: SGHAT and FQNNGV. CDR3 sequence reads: CATPGEGLSSYNSPLHF. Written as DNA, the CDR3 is TGTGCCACTCCCGGGGAGGGCCTGAGCTCCTATAATTCACCCCTCCACTTT.

The CDR3 region is CASSQDPTRQQFF. The CDR3, as DNA: TGTGCCAGCAGCCAAGATCCGACTCGCCAGCAGTTCTTC. The chain employs TRBV4-2 and TRBJ2-1; no firm D call. The CDR3 runs 13 residues. Germline CDR1 is LGHNA and CDR2 is YNFKEQ. V lost 0 bases, J lost 11 bases, and 11 bases lay in between.

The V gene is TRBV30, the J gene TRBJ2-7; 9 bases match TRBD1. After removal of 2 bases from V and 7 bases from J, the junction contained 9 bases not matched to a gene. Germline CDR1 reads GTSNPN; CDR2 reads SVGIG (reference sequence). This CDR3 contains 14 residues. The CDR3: CAWSRGQGRLEQYF. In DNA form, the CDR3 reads TGTGCCTGGAGTAGGGGACAGGGTAGGCTAGAGCAGTACTTC.

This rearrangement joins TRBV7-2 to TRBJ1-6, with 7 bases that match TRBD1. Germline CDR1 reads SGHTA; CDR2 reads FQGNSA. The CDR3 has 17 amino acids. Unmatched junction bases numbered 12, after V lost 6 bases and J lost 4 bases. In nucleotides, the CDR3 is TGTGCCAGCAGTCCACAACACAGGGGTCTGTATAATTCACCCCTCCACTTT. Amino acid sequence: CASSPQHRGLYNSPLHF.

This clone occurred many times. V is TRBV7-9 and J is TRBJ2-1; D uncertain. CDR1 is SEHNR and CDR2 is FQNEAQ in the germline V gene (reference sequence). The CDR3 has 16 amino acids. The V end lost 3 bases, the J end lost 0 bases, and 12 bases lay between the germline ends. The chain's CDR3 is CASSFLGVSSYNEQFF. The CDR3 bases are TGTGCCAGCAGCTTTCTTGGAGTTAGCTCCTACAATGAGCAGTTCTTC.

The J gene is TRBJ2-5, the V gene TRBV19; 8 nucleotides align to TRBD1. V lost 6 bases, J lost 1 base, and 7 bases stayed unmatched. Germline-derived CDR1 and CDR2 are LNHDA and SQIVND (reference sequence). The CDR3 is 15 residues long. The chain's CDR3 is CASRLRQGTQETQYF. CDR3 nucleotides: TGTGCCAGTAGGCTCAGACAGGGGACCCAAGAGACCCAGTACTTC. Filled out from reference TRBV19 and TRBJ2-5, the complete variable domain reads DGGITQSPKYLFRKEGQNVTLSCEQNLNHDAMYWYRQDPGQGLRLIYYSQIVNDFQKGDIAEGYSVSREKKESFPLTVTSAQKNPTAFYLCASRLRQGTQETQYFGPGTRLLVL.

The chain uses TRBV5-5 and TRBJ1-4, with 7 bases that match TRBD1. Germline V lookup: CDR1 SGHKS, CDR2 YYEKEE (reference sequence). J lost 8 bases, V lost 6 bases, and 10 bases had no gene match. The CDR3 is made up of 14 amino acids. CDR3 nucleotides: TGTGCCAGCACTATGGGGACAGTACAAGAAAAACTGTTTTTT. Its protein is CASTMGTVQEKLFF.

For the CDR3, the DNA is TGCGCCAGCAGCCCCTCCGGGACAGGGACCGTCGAGCAGTACTTC. This sequence encodes CASSPSGTGTVEQYF. The chain uses TRBV5-1 and TRBJ2-7, with 9 bases fitting TRBD1. Per germline, CDR1 SGHRS and CDR2 YFSETQ. CDR3 size: 15 residues. The trim removed 4 bases at V and 6 bases at J, leaving 11 bases unmatched.

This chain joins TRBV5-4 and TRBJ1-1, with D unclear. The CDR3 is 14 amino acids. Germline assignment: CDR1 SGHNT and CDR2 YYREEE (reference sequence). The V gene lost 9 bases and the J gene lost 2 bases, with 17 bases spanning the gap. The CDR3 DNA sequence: TGTGCCATGACACTCCCGAACCTCAACACTGAAGCTTTCTTT. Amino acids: CAMTLPNLNTEAFF. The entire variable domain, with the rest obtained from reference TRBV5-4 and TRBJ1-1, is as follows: ETGVTQSPTHLIKTRGQQVTLRCSSQSGHNTVSWYQQALGQGPQFIFQYYREEENGRGNFPPRFSGLQFPNYSSELNVNALELDDSALYLCAMTLPNLNTEAFFGQGTRLTVV.

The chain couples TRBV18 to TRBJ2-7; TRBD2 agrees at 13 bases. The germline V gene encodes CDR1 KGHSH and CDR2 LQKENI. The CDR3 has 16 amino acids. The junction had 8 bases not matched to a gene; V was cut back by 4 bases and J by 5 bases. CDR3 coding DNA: TGTGCCAGCTCACAGAGACTAGCGGGGGGAGGCGACGAGCAGTACTTC. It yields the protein CASSQRLAGGGDEQYF.

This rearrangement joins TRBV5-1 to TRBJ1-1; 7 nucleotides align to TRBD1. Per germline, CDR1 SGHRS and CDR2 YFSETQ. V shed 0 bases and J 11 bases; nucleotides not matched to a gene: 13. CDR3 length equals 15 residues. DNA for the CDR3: TGCGCCAGCAGCTTGGAGGGACAGTTCGGGAGTGGGGCTTTCTTT. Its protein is CASSLEGQFGSGAFF.

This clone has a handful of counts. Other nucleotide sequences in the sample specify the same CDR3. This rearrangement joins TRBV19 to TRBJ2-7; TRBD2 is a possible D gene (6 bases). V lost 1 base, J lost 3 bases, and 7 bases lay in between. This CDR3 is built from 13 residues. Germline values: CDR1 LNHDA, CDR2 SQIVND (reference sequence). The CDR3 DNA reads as TGTGCCAGTAGTATAGGGCGGGACTACGAGCAGTACTTC. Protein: CASSIGRDYEQYF.

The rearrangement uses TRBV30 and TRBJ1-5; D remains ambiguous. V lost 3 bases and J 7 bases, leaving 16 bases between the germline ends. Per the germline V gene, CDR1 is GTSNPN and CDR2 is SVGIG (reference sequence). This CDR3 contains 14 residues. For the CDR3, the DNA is TGTGCCTGGAGCCCGCGGCTCTTGAGCCAGCCCCAGCATTTT. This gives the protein CAWSPRLLSQPQHF.

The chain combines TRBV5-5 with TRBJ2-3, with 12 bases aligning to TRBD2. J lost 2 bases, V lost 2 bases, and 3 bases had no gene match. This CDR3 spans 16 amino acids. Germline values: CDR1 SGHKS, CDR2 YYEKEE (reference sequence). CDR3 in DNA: TGTGCCAGCAGCTTACTAGCGGGGGGCATCACAGATACGCAGTATTTT. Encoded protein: CASSLLAGGITDTQYF.

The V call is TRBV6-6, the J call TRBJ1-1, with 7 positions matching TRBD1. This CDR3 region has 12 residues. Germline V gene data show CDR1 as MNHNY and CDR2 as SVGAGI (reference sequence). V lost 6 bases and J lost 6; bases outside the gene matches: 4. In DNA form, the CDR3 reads TGTGCCAGCAGGACAGGGAGAGCTGAAGCTTTCTTT. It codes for CASRTGRAEAFF.

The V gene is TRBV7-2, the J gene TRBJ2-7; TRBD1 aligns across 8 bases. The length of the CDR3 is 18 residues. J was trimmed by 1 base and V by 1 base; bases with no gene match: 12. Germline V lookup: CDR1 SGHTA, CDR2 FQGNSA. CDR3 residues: CASSLGTGYMRRSYEQYF. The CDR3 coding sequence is TGTGCCAGCAGCTTAGGGACAGGGTACATGCGAAGGTCCTACGAGCAGTACTTC. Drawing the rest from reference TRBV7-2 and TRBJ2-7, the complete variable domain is GAGVSQSPSNKVTEKGKDVELRCDPISGHTALYWYRQSLGQGLEFLIYFQGNSAPDKSGLPSDRFSAERTGGSVSTLTIQRTQQEDSAVYLCASSLGTGYMRRSYEQYFGPGTRLTVT.

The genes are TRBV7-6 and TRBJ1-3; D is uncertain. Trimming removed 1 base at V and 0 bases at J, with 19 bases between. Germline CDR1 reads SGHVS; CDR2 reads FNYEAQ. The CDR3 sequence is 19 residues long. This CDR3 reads CASSLERFGSTSSGNTIYF. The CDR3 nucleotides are TGTGCCAGCAGCTTAGAGCGATTCGGCAGTACTTCCTCTGGAAACACCATATATTTT.

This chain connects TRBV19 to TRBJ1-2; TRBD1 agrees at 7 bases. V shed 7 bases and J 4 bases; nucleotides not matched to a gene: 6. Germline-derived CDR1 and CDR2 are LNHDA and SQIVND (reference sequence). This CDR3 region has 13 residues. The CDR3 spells CASTHGTAYGYTF. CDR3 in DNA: TGTGCCAGTACCCATGGGACAGCCTATGGCTACACCTTC.

As DNA, the CDR3 is TGTGCCATCACCGGACAGATGAACACTGAAGCTTTCTTT. This gives the protein CAITGQMNTEAFF. The gene calls are TRBV10-3 and TRBJ1-1; a weak D match, TRBD1 (6 bases). V lost 7 bases and J 0 bases, leaving 9 bases between the germline ends. The CDR3 has 13 amino acids. CDR1 is ENHRY and CDR2 is SYGVKD in the germline V gene.